This T cell receptor (beta chain) was recovered during a study of tissue T cells after allogeneic stem cell transplantation. This CDR3 is built from 14 residues. Germline V gene sequence: CDR1 MDHEN, CDR2 SYDVKM. Between the trimmed V and J ends, which lost 2 bases and 2 bases, there was a span of 6 bases. Some clones are missing from TCRdb's copy, which holds only in-frame ones; the method was immunoSEQ multiplex PCR. The data show approximately 3,700 clones, approximately 63% seen once. The receptor comes from a male donor aged 60 or over with lung cancer. This sample comprised tissue from the ileum, obtained at autopsy. This chain uses TRBV28 with TRBJ2-2; D unclear. The CDR3 bases are TGTGCCAGCAGTTTAACACCTAACACCGGGGAGCTGTTTTTT. Translated: CASSLTPNTGELFF. The full variable domain, rest sourced from reference TRBV28 and TRBJ2-2, is DVKVTQSSRYLVKRTGEKVFLECVQDMDHENMFWYRQDPGLGLRLIYFSYDVKMKEKGDIPEGYSVSREKKERFSLILESASTNQTSMYLCASSLTPNTGELFFGEGSRLTVL.